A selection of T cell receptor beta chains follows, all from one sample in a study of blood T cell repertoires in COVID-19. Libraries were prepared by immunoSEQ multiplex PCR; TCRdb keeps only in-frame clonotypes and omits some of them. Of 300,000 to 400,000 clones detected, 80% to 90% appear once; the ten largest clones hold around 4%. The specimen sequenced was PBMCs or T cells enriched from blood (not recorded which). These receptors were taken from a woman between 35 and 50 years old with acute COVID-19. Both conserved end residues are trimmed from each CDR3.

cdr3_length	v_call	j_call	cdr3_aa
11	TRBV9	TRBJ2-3	ASSVLPTDTQY
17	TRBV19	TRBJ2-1	ASTITGLAGVAPYNEQF
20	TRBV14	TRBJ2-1	ASSQDEPDRRGIRLNYNEQF
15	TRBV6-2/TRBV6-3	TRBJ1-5	ASSYWPGQGRDQPQH
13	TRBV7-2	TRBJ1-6	ASSLAGTGASPLH
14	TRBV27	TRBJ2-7	ASSLRGLAGEAEQY
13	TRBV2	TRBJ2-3	ASSAQGKTTDTQY
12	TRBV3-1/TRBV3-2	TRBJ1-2	ASSQPGQFYGYT
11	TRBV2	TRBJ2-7	AMVGAETYEQY
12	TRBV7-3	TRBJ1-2	ASSSQGLDYGYT
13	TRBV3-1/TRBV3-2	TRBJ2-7	ASSQEIAGGNEQY
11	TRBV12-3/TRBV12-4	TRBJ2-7	ASSSGYGSEQY
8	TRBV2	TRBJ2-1	ASSEQSQF
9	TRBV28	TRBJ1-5	ASSPGGPQH
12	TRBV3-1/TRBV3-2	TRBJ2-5	ASSQASGAETQY
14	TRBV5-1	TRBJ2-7	ASSPGLAGSSYEQY
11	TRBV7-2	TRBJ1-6	ASSLVFYSPLH
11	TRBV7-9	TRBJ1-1	AGARGKNTEAF
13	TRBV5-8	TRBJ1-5	ASSWDSFGNQPQH
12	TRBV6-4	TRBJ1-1	ASSPAPGNTEAF
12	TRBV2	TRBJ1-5	ASRGDTGNQPQH
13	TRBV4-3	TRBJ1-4	ASSLNGGVGEKLF